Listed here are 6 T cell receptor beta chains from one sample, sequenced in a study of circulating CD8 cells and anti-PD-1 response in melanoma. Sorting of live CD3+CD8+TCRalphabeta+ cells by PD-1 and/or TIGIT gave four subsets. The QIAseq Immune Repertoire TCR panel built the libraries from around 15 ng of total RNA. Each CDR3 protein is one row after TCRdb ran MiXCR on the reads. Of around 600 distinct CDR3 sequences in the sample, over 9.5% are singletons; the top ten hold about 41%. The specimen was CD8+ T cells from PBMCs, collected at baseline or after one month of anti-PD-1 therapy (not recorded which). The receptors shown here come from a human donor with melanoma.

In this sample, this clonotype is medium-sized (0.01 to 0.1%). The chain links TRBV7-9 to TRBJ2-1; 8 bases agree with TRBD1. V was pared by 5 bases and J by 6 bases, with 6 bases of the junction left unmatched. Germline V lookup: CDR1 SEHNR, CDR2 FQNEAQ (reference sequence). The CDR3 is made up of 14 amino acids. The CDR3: CASSRTTGGNEQFF. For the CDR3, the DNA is TGTGCCAGCAGCCGAACTACAGGGGGCAATGAGCAGTTCTTC.

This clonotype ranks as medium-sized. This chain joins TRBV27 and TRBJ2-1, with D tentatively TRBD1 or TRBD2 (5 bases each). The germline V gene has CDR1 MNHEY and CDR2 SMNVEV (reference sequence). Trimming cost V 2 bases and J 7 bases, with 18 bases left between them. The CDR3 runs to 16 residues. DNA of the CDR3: TGTGCCAGCAGTTTAGAAATGGGGCTAGCTGTGAATGAGCAGTTCTTC. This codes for CASSLEMGLAVNEQFF.

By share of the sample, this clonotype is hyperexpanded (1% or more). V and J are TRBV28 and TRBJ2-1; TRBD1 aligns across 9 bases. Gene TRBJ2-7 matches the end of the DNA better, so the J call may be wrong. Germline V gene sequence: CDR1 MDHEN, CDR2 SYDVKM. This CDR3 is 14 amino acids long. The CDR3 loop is CASRVGQGLYEQYF. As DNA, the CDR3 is TGTGCCAGCCGAGTGGGACAGGGCTTATACGAGCAGTACTTC.

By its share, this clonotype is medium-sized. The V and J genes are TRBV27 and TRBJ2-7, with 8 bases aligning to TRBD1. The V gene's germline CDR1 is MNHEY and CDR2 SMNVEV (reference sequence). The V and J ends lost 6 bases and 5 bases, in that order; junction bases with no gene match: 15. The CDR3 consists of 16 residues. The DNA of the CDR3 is TGTGCCAGCAGCAGCCCTCTCGGACAGGGACACAACGAGCAGTACTTC. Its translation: CASSSPLGQGHNEQYF.

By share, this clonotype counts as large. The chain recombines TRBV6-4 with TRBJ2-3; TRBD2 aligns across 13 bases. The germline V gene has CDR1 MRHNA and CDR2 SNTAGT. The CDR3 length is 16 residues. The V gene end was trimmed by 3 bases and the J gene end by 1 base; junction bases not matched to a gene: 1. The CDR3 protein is CASSEGTSGGTDTQYF. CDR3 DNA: TGTGCCAGCAGTGAGGGGACTAGCGGGGGCACAGATACGCAGTATTTT.

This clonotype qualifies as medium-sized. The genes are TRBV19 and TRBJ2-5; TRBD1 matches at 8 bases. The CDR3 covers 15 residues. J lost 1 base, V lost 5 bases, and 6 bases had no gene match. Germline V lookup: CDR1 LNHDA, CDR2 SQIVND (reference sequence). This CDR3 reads CASSPRTGSQETQYF. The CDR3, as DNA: TGTGCCAGTAGTCCTCGGACAGGGAGCCAAGAGACCCAGTACTTC.